These 26 T cell receptor beta chains were sequenced from one sample in a study of T-cell memory formation after mild COVID-19. Via MiXCR, TCRdb re-called the 5' RACE reads, giving one row per CDR3 protein. The data contain roughly 300,000 distinct CDR3 sequences, approximately 8% of them seen just once; the ten biggest clones take up about 20%. The sequencing input was PBMCs or a T cell subset sorted from them (not recorded which). The receptors originated from a young man who had mild COVID-19 (a few samples of this study predate the infection). Cell type and time point are not known.

The V call is TRBV4-2, the J call TRBJ1-5; D call uncertain. The CDR3 length is 16 residues. Germline CDR1 LGHNA, CDR2 YNFKEQ. Trimming took off 2 bases at V and 0 bases at J, with 11 bases between the two ends. The CDR3 DNA sequence: TGTGCCAGCAGCCAACTTTCAGGTTATAGCAATCAGCCCCAGCATTTT. The encoded protein is CASSQLSGYSNQPQHF.

This clonotype was counted between two and nine times. V and J are TRBV20-1 and TRBJ1-4; possible D gene TRBD1, 6 bases. There are 14 residues in the CDR3. Germline lookup yields CDR1 DFQATT and CDR2 SNEGSKA (reference sequence). Deletions cut 6 bases from V and 6 bases from J, with 17 bases between. The CDR3 loop reads CSARSGQLDEKLFF. Here the CDR3 DNA reads TGCAGTGCCCGATCGGGACAATTGGATGAAAAACTGTTTTTT.

This clonotype was counted many times. This chain connects TRBV5-5 to TRBJ2-3; 9 nucleotides agree with TRBD2. This CDR3 is built from 15 residues. V lost 0 bases and J lost 4; bases outside the gene matches: 3. CDR1 is SGHKS and CDR2 is YYEKEE in the germline V gene (reference sequence). The CDR3 protein is CASSLVSGGADTQYF. Written as DNA, the CDR3 is TGTGCCAGCAGCTTGGTTAGCGGGGGAGCAGATACGCAGTATTTT.

CDR3 loop: CASSNGGRDRGYEQYF. In DNA form, the CDR3 reads TGTGCCAGCAGCAACGGTGGGCGGGACAGGGGGTACGAGCAGTACTTC. J is TRBJ2-7 and V is TRBV21-1; the table's D call, TRBD1, has no DNA check behind it. TRBV21-1 represents a pseudogene. The CDR3 loop spans 16 amino acids.

The chain has TRBV15 and TRBJ2-3; 12 nucleotides align to TRBD2. This CDR3 contains 18 residues. Germline-derived CDR1 and CDR2 are LNHNV and YYDKDF (reference sequence). V lost 4 bases to trimming and J lost 0 bases; unmatched junction nucleotides: 8. CDR3 protein: CATSTRTSGGRSTDTQYF. DNA of the CDR3: TGTGCCACCAGCACCCGTACTAGCGGGGGGCGTAGCACAGATACGCAGTATTTT.

This clonotype was counted ten times or more. The rearrangement links TRBV11-2 to TRBJ1-2; D gene unclear. Trimming cost V 5 bases and J 8 bases, with 12 bases left between them. CDR3 size: 12 residues. Germline CDR1 reads SGHAT; CDR2 reads FQNNGV. The CDR3 DNA sequence: TGTGCCAGCAGCGCGACACGTTCGGGCTACACCTTC. Translation: CASSATRSGYTF.

This clonotype was recorded a few times. The rearrangement joins TRBV5-1 to TRBJ1-1, with 7 bases identical to TRBD1. Germline V gene sequence: CDR1 SGHRS, CDR2 YFSETQ. The length of the CDR3 is 12 residues. V was pared by 3 bases and J by 6 bases, with 2 bases of the junction left unmatched. CDR3 DNA sequence: TGCGCCAGCAGCTCCGACAGGGCTGAAGCTTTCTTT. The encoded protein is CASSSDRAEAFF.

The table lists this clonotype with a count of one. The gene calls are TRBV4-3 and TRBJ1-1; a weak D match, TRBD1 (6 bases). Germline CDR1 is LGHNA and CDR2 is YSLEER. Trimming removed 4 bases at V and 7 bases at J, with 13 bases between. The CDR3 contains 13 residues. This chain's CDR3 is CASSRLQGSEAFF. The CDR3 DNA follows: TGCGCCAGCAGCCGCCTACAGGGCAGTGAAGCTTTCTTT.

This clonotype was detected only a few times. V gene TRBV6-5 combines with J gene TRBJ1-1, with unresolved D. There are 16 residues in the CDR3. Trimming removed 2 bases from V and 1 base from J, with 14 bases in between. In germline, CDR1 is MNHEY, CDR2 SVGAGI. CDR3 in amino acids: CASSYKPPGANTEAFF. CDR3 DNA sequence: TGTGCCAGCAGTTACAAACCACCGGGAGCGAACACTGAAGCTTTCTTT.

Many counts were recorded for this clonotype. This chain uses TRBV6-5 with TRBJ2-2; the D is unclear. Germline V gene sequence: CDR1 MNHEY, CDR2 SVGAGI. With 6 bases removed from V and 1 base from J, the gap between germline ends came to 15 bases. The CDR3 length is 16 residues. CDR3 in amino acids: CASSPSRWGNTGELFF. The CDR3 DNA follows: TGTGCCAGCAGCCCATCTCGTTGGGGGAACACCGGGGAGCTGTTTTTT.

This clonotype was counted between two and nine times. V gene TRBV4-1 combines with J gene TRBJ2-1, with D maybe TRBD1 (5 bases). This CDR3 comprises 13 residues. Germline V gives CDR1 MGHRA, CDR2 YSYEKL. V was shortened by 0 bases and J by 15 bases, with 15 bases between the two germline ends. The CDR3 nucleotides read TGCGCCAGCAGCCAAGATCCGGCAGGGTCTTGGTTCTTC. Translating gives CASSQDPAGSWFF.

The chain combines TRBV5-1 with TRBJ2-4, with no clear D. V lost 0 bases, J lost 2 bases, and 12 bases lay in between. In germline, CDR1 is SGHRS, CDR2 YFSETQ. This CDR3 has 16 residues. The CDR3 nucleotides are TGCGCCAGCAGCTTGGAGCTTGGGTACCCCAAAAACATTCAGTACTTC. Encoded protein: CASSLELGYPKNIQYF.

The chain combines TRBV4-2 with TRBJ2-2; D perhaps matches TRBD2 (6 bases). Trimming pared 2 bases from V and 4 bases from J, leaving 26 bases between. Germline V CDR1 and CDR2: LGHNA, YNFKEQ. The CDR3 runs to 20 residues. This CDR3 reads CASSQLVGTPVPGGTGELFF. CDR3 DNA: TGTGCCAGCAGCCAACTGGTCGGCACCCCGGTTCCCGGGGGCACCGGGGAGCTGTTTTTT.

This clonotype was observed a handful of times. The V gene is TRBV6-1, the J gene TRBJ1-5, with TRBD1 identical over 7 bases. The CDR3 runs to 14 residues. After removal of 6 bases from V and 6 bases from J, the junction contained 8 bases not matched to a gene. The germline CDR1 and CDR2 sequences are MNHNS and SASEGT. CDR3 in amino acids: CASSQGGTAQPQHF. For the CDR3, the DNA is TGTGCCAGCAGCCAGGGGGGGACAGCTCAGCCCCAGCATTTT.

This clonotype was counted a few times. The genes are TRBV7-9 and TRBJ1-1; D gene ambiguous. V lost 5 bases and J 10 bases, leaving 14 bases between the germline ends. The CDR3 extends over 12 amino acids. Germline values: CDR1 SEHNR, CDR2 FQNEAQ (reference sequence). In DNA, the CDR3 is TGTGCCAGCAGCCCGGATTCCCTCGGAGCTTTCTTT. This translates into CASSPDSLGAFF.

The chain employs TRBV10-3 and TRBJ2-1, with 9 bases that match TRBD2. The CDR3 is made up of 14 amino acids. Unmatched junction bases numbered 8, after V lost 8 bases and J lost 6 bases. Per germline, CDR1 ENHRY and CDR2 SYGVKD. CDR3 coding DNA: TGTGCCATCGGGATAGCGGGGGCTGGCAATGAGCAGTTCTTC. This translates into CAIGIAGAGNEQFF.

This clonotype was counted between two and nine times. This chain uses TRBV7-2 with TRBJ1-3, with 7 bases aligning to TRBD1. With 8 bases clipped from V and 0 bases from J, the junction kept 10 bases outside the gene matches. CDR1 and CDR2 from the germline V gene are SGHTA and FQGNSA. The CDR3 contains 16 residues. The DNA of the CDR3 is TGTGCCAGCGGACGACAGGGAACCAACTCTGGAAACACCATATATTTT. This sequence encodes CASGRQGTNSGNTIYF. Full variable domain (outside the CDR3, taken from reference TRBV7-2 and TRBJ1-3): GAGVSQSPSNKVTEKGKDVELRCDPISGHTALYWYRQSLGQGLEFLIYFQGNSAPDKSGLPSDRFSAERTGGSVSTLTIQRTQQEDSAVYLCASGRQGTNSGNTIYFGEGSWLTVV.

The gene calls are TRBV5-4 and TRBJ2-1, with 9 bases aligning to TRBD2. Unmatched junction bases numbered 8, after V lost 7 bases and J lost 0 bases. The germline V gene encodes CDR1 SGHNT and CDR2 YYREEE (reference sequence). This CDR3 is 16 amino acids long. The DNA for the CDR3 is TGTGCCAGCGGACCAGTAGCGGGGGCCTCCTACAATGAGCAGTTCTTC. It encodes CASGPVAGASYNEQFF.

This clonotype appeared a few times. The chain is built from TRBV6-5 and TRBJ2-1; 11 bases align to TRBD2. Per the germline V gene, CDR1 is MNHEY and CDR2 is SVGAGI. This CDR3 spans 16 amino acids. J lost 1 base, V lost 7 bases, and 6 bases had no gene match. The CDR3, as DNA: TGTGCCAGCACCAAGGTAGCGGGGGGGTCCTACAATGAGCAGTTCTTC. This encodes CASTKVAGGSYNEQFF.

This clonotype was found a few times. This rearrangement joins TRBV7-2 to TRBJ1-3; 7 bases align to TRBD1. V was pared by 5 bases and J by 2 bases, with 9 bases of the junction left unmatched. Germline V gives CDR1 SGHTA, CDR2 FQGNSA. This CDR3 comprises 16 residues. DNA for the CDR3: TGTGCCAGCAGCCGATCGCCCGGGACAGCTGGAAACACCATATATTTT. This sequence encodes CASSRSPGTAGNTIYF.

This clonotype occurred a few times. V and J are TRBV29-1 and TRBJ2-7; 7 nucleotides align to TRBD2. CDR3 size: 13 residues. The J segment lost 3 bases and the V segment lost 4 bases, leaving 6 bases of the junction unmatched. Germline V gene sequence: CDR1 SQVTM, CDR2 ANQGSEA. The CDR3 sequence: CSVGIGGGYEQYF. The DNA for the CDR3 is TGCAGCGTTGGGATTGGCGGGGGCTACGAGCAGTACTTC.

This clonotype has more than one count but fewer than ten. The V gene is TRBV4-1, the J gene TRBJ2-1; no clear D. V was shortened by 4 bases and J by 5 bases, with 6 bases between the two germline ends. CDR3 length equals 12 residues. From germline, CDR1 is MGHRA and CDR2 YSYEKL. The CDR3 coding sequence is TGCGCCAGCAGCCCATGGGACAATGAGCAGTTCTTC. This translates into CASSPWDNEQFF.

This clonotype was seen many times. J is TRBJ1-5 and V is TRBV6-2 or TRBV6-3, with no clear D. Trimming took 5 bases from V and 6 from J, leaving 20 bases between them. This CDR3 contains 16 residues. Germline values: CDR1 MNHEY, CDR2 SVGEGT. The CDR3 reads CASSAPVIRRIQPQHF. The CDR3 DNA reads as TGTGCCAGCAGTGCGCCCGTCATCCGCAGAATTCAGCCCCAGCATTTT.

The chain couples TRBV29-1 to TRBJ2-1; D is perhaps TRBD1 or TRBD2 (5 bases each). Germline loops: CDR1 SQVTM, CDR2 ANQGSEA. Trimming shortened V by 7 bases and J by 7 bases, and 8 bases separated the two germline ends. The CDR3 is 10 residues long. CDR3 in DNA: TGCAGCGAAGGGACGAATGAGCAGTTCTTC. This gives the protein CSEGTNEQFF.

The sample holds many counts of this clonotype. V gene TRBV7-2 combines with J gene TRBJ1-6; TRBD1 matches at 7 bases. Losses at the gene ends were 4 bases for V and 9 bases for J; bases not matched to a gene: 9. Per germline, CDR1 SGHTA and CDR2 FQGNSA. The CDR3 covers 15 residues. CDR3 sequence (DNA): TGTGCCAGCAGCTCCGACAGGGTTATCGCTTCACCCCTCCACTTT. Amino acids: CASSSDRVIASPLHF. Filled out from reference TRBV7-2 and TRBJ1-6, the complete variable domain reads GAGVSQSPSNKVTEKGKDVELRCDPISGHTALYWYRQSLGQGLEFLIYFQGNSAPDKSGLPSDRFSAERTGGSVSTLTIQRTQQEDSAVYLCASSSDRVIASPLHFGNGTRLTVT.

This clonotype was picked up a small number of times. The chain couples TRBV4-1 to TRBJ2-5; 14 nucleotides match TRBD2. Trimming at V came to 4 bases and at J to 2 bases, leaving 15 bases not matched to a gene. Per the germline V gene, CDR1 is MGHRA and CDR2 is YSYEKL. This CDR3 comprises 20 residues. CDR3 sequence: CASSRALGLAGGQRQETQYF. CDR3 DNA sequence: TGCGCCAGCAGCCGAGCGCTTGGACTAGCGGGGGGCCAACGACAAGAGACCCAGTACTTC.